This TCR beta chain was found in a study of shared clonotypes between healthy human individuals. The CDR3 consists of 12 residues. Germline V gene lookup returns CDR1 SEHNR and CDR2 FQNEAQ (reference sequence). The V segment lost 5 bases and the J segment 7 bases; nucleotides outside the gene matches: 4. Cells designated naive CD8 were CD45RO-negative and were positively selected for CCR7, with terminally differentiated effector memory CD45RA+ cells excluded. Researchers divided each subset's genomic DNA evenly across several immunoSEQ plates. The assay was immunoSEQ multiplex PCR, and TCRdb's table has in-frame clones only and misses some. The sample consists of hundreds of thousands of clones, roughly 96% of them appearing once.

The V gene is TRBV7-9, the J gene TRBJ1-1; 7 bases match TRBD1. This TCR was recovered from a woman under 40 in good health. Sequencing input: naive CD8+ T cells sorted from blood. The CDR3 nucleotides read TGTGCCAGCAGCATTGGGGACAGTGAAGCTTTCTTT. It specifies CASSIGDSEAFF. Full variable domain (remainder filled in from reference TRBV7-9 and TRBJ1-1): DTGVSQNPRHKITKRGQNVTFRCDPISEHNRLYWYRQTLGQGPEFLTYFQNEAQLEKSRLLSDRFSAERPKGSFSTLEIQRTEQGDSAMYLCASSIGDSEAFFGQGTRLTVV.